The 6 T cell receptor beta chains below all came from one sample that was sequenced in a study of cytomegalovirus exposure and HLA in healthy donors. Vbeta (60) and Jbeta (13) primers were used in the PCR. Profiling relied on immunoSEQ multiplex PCR, and the TCRdb table lists in-frame clones only, not all of them. Found here are some 150,000 clones, about 64% of them singletons; the top ten hold around 2.9%. Sequenced input: PBMCs. The receptors stem from a young woman in good health and CMV-seropositive.

The chain carries TRBV6-5 and TRBJ2-7, with a weak D call TRBD2 (6 bases). Germline V CDR1 and CDR2: MNHEY, SVGAGI. Trimming took off 9 bases at V and 3 bases at J, with 18 bases between the two ends. The CDR3 has 14 residues. CDR3: CARPRASEVYEQYF. In DNA form, the CDR3 reads TGTGCCAGACCCCGGGCTAGCGAGGTCTACGAGCAGTACTTC.

The chain joins TRBV2 to TRBJ2-2; D is possibly TRBD2 (6 bases). Per the germline V gene, CDR1 is SNHLY and CDR2 is FYNNEI. Trimming removed 3 bases from V and 6 bases from J, with 17 bases in between. The CDR3 contains 16 residues. CDR3 in amino acids: CASSDRERGISGELFF. For the CDR3, the DNA is TGTGCCAGCAGTGACCGGGAGAGAGGTATATCCGGGGAGCTGTTTTTT.

The V call is TRBV18, the J call TRBJ1-1; D remains unclear. Trimming stripped 6 bases from V and 1 base from J, with 9 bases between. Germline CDR1 KGHSH, CDR2 LQKENI. The CDR3 contains 13 residues. For the CDR3, the DNA is TGTGCCAGCTCGTTAGATTCGAACACTGAAGCTTTCTTT. Its translation is CASSLDSNTEAFF.

The chain is built from TRBV7-8 and TRBJ1-2; 7 bases match TRBD1. Germline CDR1 reads SGHVS; CDR2 reads FQNEAQ. J lost 0 bases, V lost 5 bases, and 6 bases had no gene match. This CDR3 is 15 amino acids long. In DNA form, the CDR3 reads TGTGCCAGCAGCCCTGGGACAGTTACTAACTATGGCTACACCTTC. As protein: CASSPGTVTNYGYTF.

The rearrangement uses TRBV6-7 and TRBJ2-2, with 9 bases identical to TRBD2. TRBV6-7 is placed among ORFs of uncertain function. J was trimmed by 3 bases and V by 2 bases; bases with no gene match: 10. This CDR3 region has 18 residues. CDR3 DNA sequence: TGTGCCAGCAGTTACCCGTCTGCGGCGGGAGGGTACACCGGGGAGCTGTTTTTT. It encodes CASSYPSAAGGYTGELFF.

The J gene is TRBJ2-7, the V gene TRBV7-2; D may be TRBD2 (6 bases). CDR1 is SGHTA, CDR2 FQGNSA, per germline. The V end lost 5 bases, the J end lost 0 bases, and 14 bases lay between the germline ends. The CDR3 has 15 amino acids. CDR3 protein: CASSLVRGSSYEQYF. CDR3 in DNA: TGTGCCAGCAGCCTCGTACGGGGGTCCTCCTACGAGCAGTACTTC.